The 2 T cell receptor beta chains in this list originate from one sample, sequenced in a study of blood T cell repertoires in COVID-19 (TCRdb year 2020). The library was prepared using the immunoSEQ multiplex PCR assay. TCRdb retrieved this table from immuneACCESS and kept in-frame rearrangements only. Not all clones are present; in checked studies, unresolved V genes account for under half, and no reason is known for the remainder. The sample data list around 250,000 clones, and 86% of these were observed just once. 12% of the sample belongs to the ten largest clones. The sample taken for sequencing was peripheral blood. The receptor source for this set is a man aged 80 or over with acute or convalescent COVID-19.

The chain joins TRBV29-1 to TRBJ2-6, with 7 positions matching TRBD2. This CDR3 comprises 15 residues. CDR1 and CDR2 from the germline V gene are SQVTM and ANQGSEA. V dropped 6 bases and J dropped 0; count of bases not matched to a gene: 5. CDR3 DNA: TGCAGCGTCCCTAGGGAGGGCTCTGGGGCCAACGTCCTGACTTTC. Protein sequence: CSVPREGSGANVLTF. Full variable domain (outside the CDR3, taken from reference TRBV29-1 and TRBJ2-6): SAVISQKPSRDICQRGTSLTIQCQVDSQVTMMFWYRQQPGQSLTLIATANQGSEATYESGFVIDKFPISRPNLTFSTLTVSNMSPEDSSIYLCSVPREGSGANVLTFGAGSRLTVL.

Only one count was recorded for this clone. This chain joins TRBV7-9 and TRBJ2-3, with 9 positions matching TRBD2. After removal of 5 bases from V and 6 bases from J, the junction contained 9 bases not matched to a gene. Per germline, CDR1 SEHNR and CDR2 FQNEAQ (reference sequence). The CDR3 spans 15 residues. The CDR3 loop reads CASSPGERGADTQYF. The CDR3 DNA follows: TGTGCCAGCAGCCCCGGCGAGCGGGGGGCGGATACGCAGTATTTT.